Listed here are 4 T cell receptor beta chains from one sample, sequenced in a study of STAT5B mutations in CD4+ large granular lymphocyte leukemia (dated by TCRdb to between 2021 and 2023). Library preparation used the immunoSEQ multiplex PCR assay. TCRdb carries this immuneACCESS record with in-frame sequences only. Its versions omit some clonotypes, under half of them owing to an unresolved V gene in the studies checked, with the rest unexplained. The sample contains 40,000 to 55,000 clones, around 81% of them found a single time. The top ten constitute 0.35% of the sample. Sequencing used CD4+ T cells from blood buffy coats. Receptors originate from a human donor in good health.

This clone was detected only a few times. The chain has TRBV5-6 and TRBJ1-6; D is undetermined. Germline V CDR1 and CDR2: SGHDT, YYEEEE. The CDR3 extends over 14 amino acids. V lost 4 bases, J lost 5 bases, and 10 bases lay in between. In DNA form, the CDR3 reads TGTGCCAGCAGCGGCGGGCCGAATAATTCACCCCTCCACTTT. Translated, it gives CASSGGPNNSPLHF.

This clone was seen only a few times. In DNA, the CDR3 is TGCGCCAGCAGCCAAGACCTCTTTGGACTAGCGGGAGGGGGCGAGCAGTACTTC. Amino acid sequence: CASSQDLFGLAGGGEQYF. V is TRBV4-1 and J is TRBJ2-7; TRBD2 matches at 15 bases. There are 18 residues in the CDR3. V dropped 0 bases and J dropped 6; count of bases not matched to a gene: 9. The germline gives CDR1 MGHRA, CDR2 YSYEKL.

This sequence joins TRBV25-1 and TRBJ2-1; the match to TRBD2 covers 9 bases. Trimming took 1 base from V and 5 from J; bases not matched to a gene: 6. CDR3 length: 16 residues. From germline, CDR1 is MGHDK and CDR2 SYGVNS. The CDR3 DNA follows: TGTGCCAGCAGTGAATTAGCGGGAGTAAGGGACAATGAGCAGTTCTTC. Translation: CASSELAGVRDNEQFF.

This clone was counted once. The J gene is TRBJ2-7, the V gene TRBV28; 7 bases are shared with TRBD1. The length of the CDR3 is 15 residues. Trimming at V came to 5 bases and at J to 0 bases, leaving 7 bases not matched to a gene. Looked up from germline, CDR1 is MDHEN and CDR2 is SYDVKM. CDR3 in DNA: TGTGCCAGCAGTCCCACAGGGGTCCTCTCCTACGAGCAGTACTTC. Translated: CASSPTGVLSYEQYF.